These 18 T cell receptor beta chains were all obtained from the same sample, sequenced in a study of T-cell reconstitution after alpha-beta-depleted transplantation in children. Preparation of the TCRbeta library used unique molecular identifiers. TCRdb used MiXCR to reprocess the PCR reads, holding one entry per CDR3 protein. This table has over 90,000 distinct CDR3 sequences, about 5.6% appearing once. Sequencing used PBMCs, mostly from graft donor cells, obtained 60 days after TCRalphabeta/CD19-depleted stem cell transplant. The receptors shown here come from a female patient aged 2-9 years who had a stem cell transplant for Fanconi anemia, so the T cells may come from the graft donor.

This clonotype came up many times. The J gene is TRBJ2-5, the V gene TRBV12-3 or TRBV12-4, with a tentative D call TRBD2 (5 bases). The CDR3 contains 15 residues. V lost 2 bases and J 5 bases, leaving 15 bases between the germline ends. CDR3 protein: CASSLTRKGGETQYF. For the CDR3, the DNA is TGTGCCAGCAGTTTAACCCGGAAGGGCGGGGAGACCCAGTACTTC.

The sample holds many counts of this clonotype. The CDR3 region has the DNA TGTGCCAGCAGCCTAGACAGTACTGAGGTGAACACTGAAGCTTTCTTT. Protein product: CASSLDSTEVNTEAFF. V usage is TRBV28 and J usage is TRBJ1-1; TRBD1 might be the D (5 bases). Trimming pared 6 bases from V and 0 bases from J, leaving 17 bases between. Per the germline V gene, CDR1 is MDHEN and CDR2 is SYDVKM. The CDR3 has 16 amino acids.

There are many counts of this clonotype. Germline is not matched at one junction end, which may reflect a read error. This chain uses TRBV20-1 with TRBJ2-1, with 12 bases lining up with TRBD2. Germline CDR1 is DFQATT and CDR2 is SNEGSKA (reference sequence). There are 13 residues in the CDR3. This CDR3 is CSATTSGGFNRPF. The CDR3 nucleotides read TGCAGTGCTACTACTAGCGGGGGGTTCAATCGTCCCTTC.

The chain recombines TRBV15 with TRBJ2-6; D is possibly TRBD2 (6 bases). The CDR3 loop spans 15 amino acids. Germline CDR1 LNHNV, CDR2 YYDKDF (reference sequence). The V gene lost 3 bases and the J gene lost 1 base, with 7 bases spanning the gap. CDR3 sequence: CATSREGSGANVLTF. CDR3 DNA: TGTGCCACCAGCAGGGAGGGGTCTGGGGCCAACGTCCTGACTTTC. Full variable domain (rest looked up from reference TRBV15 and TRBJ2-6): DAMVIQNPRYQVTQFGKPVTLSCSQTLNHNVMYWYQQKSSQAPKLLFHYYDKDFNNEADTPDNFQSRRPNTSFCFLDIRSPGLGDTAMYLCATSREGSGANVLTFGAGSRLTVL.

This clonotype was seen ten or more times. The V gene is TRBV5-1, the J gene TRBJ2-1; D may be TRBD1 (5 bases). V lost 4 bases to trimming and J lost 6 bases, with 11 bases between them. The CDR3 totals 13 residues. CDR1 and CDR2 (germline): SGHRS, YFSETQ. The CDR3 DNA reads TGCGCCAGCAGCGAGACAGCGATCAATGAGCAGTTCTTC. It is translated as CASSETAINEQFF. Supplemented by reference TRBV5-1 and TRBJ2-1, the full variable domain reads KAGVTQTPRYLIKTRGQQVTLSCSPISGHRSVSWYQQTPGQGLQFLFEYFSETQRNKGNFPGRFSGRQFSNSRSEMNVSTLELGDSALYLCASSETAINEQFFGPGTRLTVL.

The chain employs TRBV2 and TRBJ2-1, with D uncertain. The CDR3 has 14 amino acids. V was cut by 7 bases and J by 0 bases, with 10 bases left in between. CDR1 and CDR2 from the germline V gene are SNHLY and FYNNEI. In nucleotides, the CDR3 is TGTGCCAGCATGGGTTACAGCTCCTACAATGAGCAGTTCTTC. Its protein is CASMGYSSYNEQFF.

This clonotype showed up many times. The rearrangement uses TRBV9 and TRBJ1-5, with D tentatively TRBD1 (6 bases). Germline CDR1 and CDR2: SGDLS and YYNGEE. The CDR3 sequence is 14 residues long. V gave up 3 bases and J gave up 6 bases, with 13 bases separating them. CDR3 sequence reads: CASSEGGPGQPQHF. DNA for the CDR3: TGTGCCAGCAGCGAAGGGGGGCCGGGTCAGCCCCAGCATTTT. The full variable domain, its missing parts supplied by reference TRBV9 and TRBJ1-5, is DSGVTQTPKHLITATGQRVTLRCSPRSGDLSVYWYQQSLDQGLQFLIQYYNGEERAKGNILERFSAQQFPDLHSELNLSSLELGDSALYFCASSEGGPGQPQHFGDGTRLSIL.

This clonotype appeared many times. V usage is TRBV28 and J usage is TRBJ2-7; tentative D call: TRBD1 (5 bases). There are 14 residues in the CDR3. Trimming left V 3 bases short and J 0 bases short, with 9 bases between. Germline CDR1 reads MDHEN; CDR2 reads SYDVKM. CDR3 DNA: TGTGCCAGCAGTTTCGACAGCCTCTCCTACGAGCAGTACTTC. It specifies CASSFDSLSYEQYF. The variable domain in full, completed from reference TRBV28 and TRBJ2-7, reads DVKVTQSSRYLVKRTGEKVFLECVQDMDHENMFWYRQDPGLGLRLIYFSYDVKMKEKGDIPEGYSVSREKKERFSLILESASTNQTSMYLCASSFDSLSYEQYFGPGTRLTVT.

The rearrangement uses TRBV5-1 and TRBJ2-3, with TRBD2 identical over 13 bases. Trimming at V came to 4 bases and at J to 0 bases, leaving 14 bases not matched to a gene. Germline CDR1 reads SGHRS; CDR2 reads YFSETQ. CDR3 length equals 20 residues. This CDR3 is CASSPHMTSGRTSSTDTQYF. In DNA form, the CDR3 reads TGCGCCAGCAGCCCCCATATGACTAGCGGGAGGACCTCTAGCACAGATACGCAGTATTTT.

This clonotype was found many times. The V gene is TRBV5-6, the J gene TRBJ1-2, with 8 bases that match TRBD1. The CDR3 sequence is 15 residues long. CDR1 and CDR2 from the germline V gene are SGHDT and YYEEEE. J gave up 6 bases and V 4 bases, and 11 bases lay outside the gene matches. CDR3 amino acids: CASSGLQGGEDGYTF. Here the CDR3 DNA reads TGTGCCAGCAGCGGACTACAGGGGGGTGAGGATGGCTACACCTTC.

This clonotype was recorded a few times. The chain combines TRBV20-1 with TRBJ2-1; D not resolved. The CDR3 length is 14 residues. With 2 bases removed from V and 0 bases from J, the gap between germline ends came to 8 bases. CDR1 and CDR2 from the germline V gene are DFQATT and SNEGSKA (reference sequence). CDR3 loop: CSARRSSSYNEQFF. The CDR3 DNA reads as TGCAGTGCTAGACGTTCGAGCTCCTACAATGAGCAGTTCTTC.

This clonotype was counted many times. The chain combines TRBV12-3 or TRBV12-4 with TRBJ1-2, with D possibly being TRBD1 (6 bases). Trimming left V 3 bases short and J 6 bases short, with 8 bases between. The CDR3 consists of 12 residues. The chain's CDR3 is CASSFPGDGYTF. The DNA of the CDR3 is TGTGCCAGCAGTTTTCCAGGGGATGGCTACACCTTC.

This clonotype was recorded only once. This chain connects TRBV20-1 to TRBJ2-7; possible D gene TRBD2, 6 bases. The CDR3 covers 13 residues. The germline V gene has CDR1 DFQATT and CDR2 SNEGSKA (reference sequence). With 6 bases removed from V and 4 bases from J, the gap between germline ends came to 16 bases. CDR3 in DNA: TGCAGTGCGCCGTGGGGGGAATTATACGAGCAGTACTTC. Amino acids: CSAPWGELYEQYF.

The V and J genes are TRBV6-5 and TRBJ2-7, with D perhaps TRBD2 (6 bases). V was shortened by 2 bases and J by 3 bases, with 17 bases between the two germline ends. In germline, CDR1 is MNHEY, CDR2 SVGAGI. The CDR3 covers 16 residues. DNA for the CDR3: TGTGCCAGCAGTTACGCGGGGCCATCAGGGAGCTACGAGCAGTACTTC. Amino acid sequence: CASSYAGPSGSYEQYF.

In this sample, this clonotype turned up a few times. J is TRBJ2-5 and V is TRBV24-1; 9 bases map to TRBD2. Germline-derived CDR1 and CDR2 are KGHDR and SFDVKD. The ends lost 2 bases at V and 13 bases at J; junction bases unmatched: 7. The CDR3 is 13 residues long. This CDR3 reads CATSDSTAGGWYF. CDR3 in DNA: TGTGCCACCAGTGATTCTACAGCGGGGGGTTGGTACTTC.

The table lists this clonotype with a few counts. This chain connects TRBV5-1 to TRBJ2-5; 7 bases fit TRBD2. This CDR3 contains 13 residues. The V segment lost 4 bases and the J segment 3 bases; nucleotides outside the gene matches: 3. CDR1 and CDR2 (germline): SGHRS, YFSETQ. This chain's CDR3 is CASSRLAEETQYF. CDR3 nucleotide sequence: TGCGCCAGCAGCCGACTAGCCGAAGAGACCCAGTACTTC.

V gene TRBV14 combines with J gene TRBJ2-1; 11 nucleotides align to TRBD2. Germline V gene sequence: CDR1 SGHDN, CDR2 FVKESK. The CDR3 consists of 18 residues. V was pared by 3 bases and J by 4 bases, with 11 bases of the junction left unmatched. CDR3 bases: TGTGCCAGCAGCCACCTAGCGGGGGGCAAAGGCGGGTACAATGAGCAGTTCTTC. Its translation is CASSHLAGGKGGYNEQFF.

The chain employs TRBV19 and TRBJ1-2; unclear D gene. V was shortened by 1 base and J by 4 bases, with 7 bases between the two germline ends. Per germline, CDR1 LNHDA and CDR2 SQIVND (reference sequence). The CDR3 has 13 amino acids. This chain's CDR3 is CASSIGQIYGYTF. CDR3 DNA: TGTGCCAGTAGTATAGGGCAGATCTATGGCTACACCTTC.